This T cell receptor (beta chain) was captured by sequencing in a study of OX40 agonist ivuxolimab in advanced cancers. The CDR3 has 16 residues. Germline trimming cut 1 base from V and 4 bases from J; bases unmatched to any gene: 11. Germline lookup yields CDR1 SQVTM and CDR2 ANQGSEA. Sequencing used immunoSEQ multiplex PCR; TCRdb keeps in-frame clones, though not all of them. There are 55,000 to 70,000 clones in the sample; about 83% occur only once, and around 4.5% lies in the top ten. The receptor was derived from an adult with an advanced solid tumor such as melanoma, head and neck, liver or kidney cancer. The source was CD4+ or CD8+ T cells sorted from blood, collected in a trial of the OX40 agonist ivuxolimab. The chain couples TRBV29-1 to TRBJ2-3; TRBD1 aligns across 7 bases. The CDR3 bases are TGCAGCGTTGAAGGTGGACGAGGACAGGACGCAGATACGCAGTATTTT. Translation: CSVEGGRGQDADTQYF.